The 26 T cell receptor beta chains in this list originate from one sample, sequenced in a study of blood T cell repertoires in COVID-19. Profiling relied on immunoSEQ multiplex PCR, and the TCRdb table lists in-frame clones only, not all of them. The sample contains tens of thousands of clones, roughly 80% of which appear only once. The sample comprised peripheral blood. The receptors here all came from a human donor in a cohort sampled during active COVID-19.

This sequence joins TRBV14 and TRBJ2-7; 7 bases map to TRBD2. The germline CDR1 and CDR2 sequences are SGHDN and FVKESK. There are 16 residues in the CDR3. The ends lost 4 bases at V and 5 bases at J; junction bases unmatched: 14. The CDR3 region has the DNA TGTGCCAGCAGCCCCCGATCGGCGGGAGAAAGCGACGAGCAGTACTTC. This sequence encodes CASSPRSAGESDEQYF.

Here the CDR3 DNA reads TGTGCCAGCAGCCCCCGACAGGGAGACACTGAAGCTTTCTTT. This sequence encodes CASSPRQGDTEAFF. The rearrangement links TRBV11-3 to TRBJ1-1; 7 bases fit TRBD1. The CDR3 totals 14 residues. Trimming cost V 5 bases and J 3 bases; bases outside gene matches: 6. Germline V gene data show CDR1 as SGHNT and CDR2 as YENEEA.

This chain connects TRBV10-3 to TRBJ1-2, with D uncertain. The CDR3 consists of 13 residues. Trimming removed 3 bases from V and 2 bases from J, with 7 bases in between. CDR1 ENHRY and CDR2 SYGVKD come from the germline V gene. CDR3 sequence reads: CAISDARNYGYTF. CDR3 nucleotide sequence: TGTGCCATCAGTGACGCCAGGAACTATGGCTACACCTTC.

The chain has TRBV11-2 and TRBJ2-2; 9 bases line up with TRBD2. The CDR3 covers 18 residues. The V and J ends lost 2 bases and 1 base, in that order; junction bases with no gene match: 8. Germline V gene data show CDR1 as SGHAT and CDR2 as FQNNGV. The CDR3 reads CASSLRRRLAENTGELFF. CDR3 bases: TGTGCCAGCAGCTTACGGAGGCGACTAGCGGAGAACACCGGGGAGCTGTTTTTT.

The gene calls are TRBV6-6 and TRBJ2-3; D is perhaps TRBD1 (5 bases). Germline CDR1 MNHNY, CDR2 SVGAGI (reference sequence). This CDR3 spans 14 amino acids. V lost 7 bases and J lost 3, with 14 bases in between. The CDR3 DNA reads as TGTGCCAGCATCCCGCAGGGTGGGACAGATACGCAGTATTTT. It specifies CASIPQGGTDTQYF.

This clone was recorded once. The chain couples TRBV10-3 to TRBJ2-3; D perhaps matches TRBD2 (6 bases). V was pared by 0 bases and J by 4 bases, with 11 bases between. Germline assignment: CDR1 ENHRY and CDR2 SYGVKD. The CDR3 totals 15 residues. CDR3 sequence reads: CAISESVGEADTQYF. DNA for the CDR3: TGTGCCATCAGTGAGTCGGTAGGGGAGGCAGATACGCAGTATTTT.

V usage is TRBV7-9 and J usage is TRBJ2-7; 11 nucleotides agree with TRBD2. CDR1 and CDR2 (germline): SEHNR, FQNEAQ (reference sequence). V shed 5 bases, J shed 2 bases, and the junction held 5 bases outside the gene matches. The CDR3 extends over 15 amino acids. The CDR3 sequence: CASSPPGLAAYEQYF. CDR3 sequence (DNA): TGTGCCAGCAGCCCACCGGGACTAGCGGCCTACGAGCAGTACTTC.

This sequence joins TRBV9 and TRBJ2-1; D is possibly TRBD2 (6 bases). The CDR3 sequence is 17 residues long. Germline lookup yields CDR1 SGDLS and CDR2 YYNGEE. Trimming left V 4 bases short and J 2 bases short, with 19 bases between. DNA of the CDR3: TGTGCCAGCAGCCCTCAACCCGGGACTCCGACCTACAATGAGCAGTTCTTC. Its protein is CASSPQPGTPTYNEQFF.

The chain recombines TRBV7-9 with TRBJ2-2; 10 nucleotides agree with TRBD2. Germline CDR1 reads SEHNR; CDR2 reads FQNEAQ (reference sequence). Germline trimming cut 4 bases from V and 4 bases from J; bases unmatched to any gene: 6. The CDR3 is made up of 16 amino acids. CDR3 residues: CASSYGTSEITGELFF. DNA for the CDR3: TGTGCCAGCAGCTACGGGACTAGCGAGATCACCGGGGAGCTGTTTTTT.

The rearrangement joins TRBV7-9 to TRBJ1-1, with a weak D call TRBD1 (6 bases). The germline V gene encodes CDR1 SEHNR and CDR2 FQNEAQ (reference sequence). This CDR3 has 13 residues. Trimming removed 10 bases from V and 8 bases from J, with 20 bases in between. The CDR3: CAIDPGGGLEAFF. CDR3 DNA sequence: TGTGCCATCGATCCCGGGGGGGGCTTGGAAGCTTTCTTT. Looking up the rest from reference TRBV7-9 and TRBJ1-1 gives the full variable domain: DTGVSQNPRHKITKRGQNVTFRCDPISEHNRLYWYRQTLGQGPEFLTYFQNEAQLEKSRLLSDRFSAERPKGSFSTLEIQRTEQGDSAMYLCAIDPGGGLEAFFGQGTRLTVV.

This chain connects TRBV11-2 to TRBJ2-3, with 8 bases identical to TRBD1. With 1 base clipped from V and 5 bases from J, the junction kept 8 bases outside the gene matches. This CDR3 has 16 residues. The germline gives CDR1 SGHAT, CDR2 FQNNGV. The CDR3 region has the DNA TGTGCCAGCAGCTTAGGATTGGCAGGGGGCTTAGATACGCAGTATTTT. As protein: CASSLGLAGGLDTQYF.

The V call is TRBV19, the J call TRBJ2-1, with a weak D call TRBD2 (5 bases). Per the germline V gene, CDR1 is LNHDA and CDR2 is SQIVND (reference sequence). V was cut by 5 bases and J by 6 bases, with 17 bases left in between. The CDR3 contains 15 residues. CDR3 loop: CASSQAGVEGNEQFF. The CDR3 DNA follows: TGTGCCAGTAGTCAAGCCGGAGTTGAGGGCAATGAGCAGTTCTTC.

The V and J genes are TRBV5-4 and TRBJ2-1, with D possibly TRBD2 on 6 matching bases. In germline, CDR1 is SGHNT, CDR2 YYREEE (reference sequence). The CDR3 covers 17 residues. Trimming shortened V by 3 bases and J by 1 base, and 17 bases separated the two germline ends. CDR3 sequence (DNA): TGTGCCAGCAGCTCCCTTCCTCCCGCGGGGTCCTACAATGAGCAGTTCTTC. It is translated as CASSSLPPAGSYNEQFF.

The V call is TRBV6-6, the J call TRBJ2-7, with TRBD2 matching 11 bases. The CDR3 loop spans 13 amino acids. Germline lookup yields CDR1 MNHNY and CDR2 SVGAGI (reference sequence). Germline trimming cut 8 bases from V and 3 bases from J; bases unmatched to any gene: 3. The DNA for the CDR3 is TGTGCCAGCCGAGGACTAGCGGGCTACGAGCAGTACTTC. It translates to CASRGLAGYEQYF.

A remark on this clone: Other nucleotide sequences in the sample specify the same CDR3. The rearrangement joins TRBV19 to TRBJ2-1, with TRBD2 as a possible D gene (5 bases). Trimming pared 1 base from V and 2 bases from J, leaving 9 bases between. The CDR3 is 15 amino acids. The germline CDR1 and CDR2 sequences are LNHDA and SQIVND (reference sequence). The CDR3 DNA is TGTGCCAGTAGTATAGGTGGGAGAGCCTACAATGAGCAGTTCTTC. Its protein product is CASSIGGRAYNEQFF.

The rearrangement uses TRBV3-1 (or the pseudogene TRBV3-2) and TRBJ2-1; 13 positions agree with TRBD2. In germline, CDR1 is LGHDT, CDR2 YNNKEL (reference sequence). CDR3 size: 17 residues. J gave up 8 bases and V 4 bases, and 11 bases lay outside the gene matches. The CDR3 DNA reads TGTGCCAGCAGCCCAAACGTCGGACTAGCGGGAGTTTATGAGCAGTTCTTC. Translated: CASSPNVGLAGVYEQFF.

The chain joins TRBV5-5 to TRBJ2-5, with TRBD1 matching over 8 bases. The length of the CDR3 is 16 residues. CDR1 is SGHKS, CDR2 YYEKEE, per germline (reference sequence). J lost 3 bases, V lost 4 bases, and 11 bases had no gene match. CDR3 residues: CASSRRPGGGEETQYF. In DNA, the CDR3 is TGTGCCAGCAGCCGTCGTCCAGGGGGCGGGGAAGAGACCCAGTACTTC.

This clone was seen only a few times. The chain is built from TRBV3-1 (or the pseudogene TRBV3-2) and TRBJ2-1, with 7 bases identical to TRBD1. The germline V gene has CDR1 LGHDT and CDR2 YNNKEL (reference sequence). The CDR3 contains 14 residues. V gave up 6 bases and J gave up 8 bases; unmatched junction bases: 10. Here the CDR3 reads CASSPRQGRDEQFF. The DNA for the CDR3 is TGTGCCAGCAGTCCCAGACAGGGTCGAGATGAGCAGTTCTTC.

This clone was recorded only once. The rearrangement links TRBV19 to TRBJ2-2; TRBD1 matches at 8 bases. Trimming at V came to 3 bases and at J to 1 base, leaving 4 bases not matched to a gene. Per germline, CDR1 LNHDA and CDR2 SQIVND (reference sequence). The CDR3 extends over 16 amino acids. CDR3 DNA: TGTGCCAGTAGTATTAGGGGGACAGGGAACACCGGGGAGCTGTTTTTT. It specifies CASSIRGTGNTGELFF.

The chain carries TRBV5-6 and TRBJ1-1; TRBD1 aligns across 8 bases. Germline V gene lookup returns CDR1 SGHDT and CDR2 YYEEEE. V gave up 5 bases and J gave up 11 bases; unmatched junction bases: 14. The CDR3 has 14 amino acids. CDR3 sequence reads: CASSLQGGGKKAFF. The CDR3 coding sequence is TGTGCCAGCAGTTTACAGGGGGGAGGTAAGAAGGCTTTCTTT.

This chain connects TRBV7-9 to TRBJ1-4, with D perhaps matching TRBD1 (5 bases). The CDR3 covers 12 residues. Germline V gene data show CDR1 as SEHNR and CDR2 as FQNEAQ (reference sequence). Trimming cost V 3 bases and J 12 bases, with 11 bases left between them. CDR3 sequence (DNA): TGTGCCAGCAGCTTTAAGGGCAGGGAACTGTTTTTT. As protein: CASSFKGRELFF.

V gene TRBV6-6 combines with J gene TRBJ1-4; D uncertain. From germline, CDR1 is MNHNY and CDR2 SVGAGI (reference sequence). With 6 bases removed from V and 4 bases from J, the gap between germline ends came to 9 bases. The CDR3 is made up of 13 amino acids. The CDR3 protein is CASRPPNNEKLFF. As DNA, the CDR3 is TGTGCCAGCAGACCTCCTAATAATGAAAAACTGTTTTTT.

The chain is built from TRBV19 and TRBJ2-7, with 11 bases matching TRBD1. Trimming cost V 6 bases and J 4 bases; bases outside gene matches: 8. The CDR3 has 15 amino acids. CDR1 is LNHDA, CDR2 SQIVND, per germline (reference sequence). The CDR3 loop reads CASSLRTGGSYEQYF. The CDR3 region has the DNA TGTGCCAGTAGCCTACGGACAGGGGGCTCGTACGAGCAGTACTTC.

This chain joins TRBV24-1 and TRBJ2-7; 9 positions match TRBD1. V gave up 4 bases and J gave up 3 bases; unmatched junction bases: 6. The CDR3 consists of 15 residues. Germline V lookup: CDR1 KGHDR, CDR2 SFDVKD. CDR3 residues: CATSDPTGGDYEQYF. The CDR3 DNA is TGTGCCACCAGTGACCCGACAGGGGGGGACTACGAGCAGTACTTC.

This chain joins TRBV1 and TRBJ2-5; the D call in the table, TRBD2, was not verified against the DNA. TRBV1 is labeled a pseudogene. The CDR3 is 16 amino acids. The CDR3 DNA reads as TGCACCAGCAGCCAAGAGTGGCCCGCGGCCCGGGAGACCCAGTACTTC. Protein product: CTSSQEWPAARETQYF.

The CDR3 DNA sequence: TGTGCCAGTCACCTGGAGGGAATAGCCTACGAGCAGTACTTC. It encodes CASHLEGIAYEQYF. The V call is TRBV2, the J call TRBJ2-7; D is possibly TRBD2 (6 bases). Germline V gene lookup returns CDR1 SNHLY and CDR2 FYNNEI. V gave up 9 bases and J gave up 2 bases, with 17 bases separating them. The CDR3 has 14 residues.